The 31 T cell receptor beta chains listed next were all sequenced from one sample in a study of shared clonotypes between healthy human individuals (TCRdb year 2020). CD8 naive samples were CD45RO-negative cells positively selected for CCR7, giving a CD45RA+CCR7+ population that excluded TemRA cells. Libraries were constructed by the immunoSEQ multiplex PCR assay. TCRdb holds this immuneACCESS table with in-frame rearrangements only. Some clones are missing; in checked studies, unresolved V genes explain under half, and the rest has no known cause. This sample gives some 2.1 million clones in total; roughly 94% of them show up just once. Clones ranked in the top ten supply roughly 1.1% of the sample. Material: naive CD8+ T cells sorted from blood. The cell subset or site label on this specimen signifies: CD45RA+CCR7+. Every receptor here comes from a young man in good health.

This clone has only one observation. The CDR3 sequence is CASSVEGSTTDTQYF. The CDR3 DNA is TGTGCCAGCAGCGTAGAGGGCTCAACCACAGATACGCAGTATTTT. The chain combines TRBV9 with TRBJ2-3; D is unclear. This CDR3 comprises 15 residues. Trimming removed 0 bases at V and 2 bases at J, with 10 bases between. CDR1 and CDR2 (germline): SGDLS, YYNGEE.

J is TRBJ2-7 and V is TRBV2; no definite D call. V shed 2 bases and J shed 3 bases, with 17 bases lying between them. CDR3 size: 16 residues. CDR1 is SNHLY and CDR2 is FYNNEI in the germline V gene. The CDR3 coding sequence is TGTGCCAGCAGTGAACAATTGCACAGTGGTGGCTACGAGCAGTACTTC. Translation: CASSEQLHSGGYEQYF.

The chain has TRBV9 and TRBJ2-5; D gene unclear. Per the germline V gene, CDR1 is SGDLS and CDR2 is YYNGEE. V lost 3 bases, J lost 10 bases, and 19 bases lay in between. The CDR3 extends over 14 amino acids. The CDR3 DNA follows: TGTGCCAGCAGCGCCCGACTTGAGTGGGTGGACCAGTACTTC. Encoded protein: CASSARLEWVDQYF.

The chain recombines TRBV19 with TRBJ1-3; D is unclear. The CDR3 sequence is 13 residues long. Trimming took off 1 base at V and 6 bases at J, with 7 bases between the two ends. The germline V gene encodes CDR1 LNHDA and CDR2 SQIVND (reference sequence). The DNA for the CDR3 is TGTGCCAGTAGTATAGCCGTTGCAAACACCATATATTTT. Residues: CASSIAVANTIYF.

This rearrangement joins TRBV5-1 to TRBJ1-2; D remains ambiguous. CDR3 size: 12 residues. Germline CDR1 is SGHRS and CDR2 is YFSETQ. Trimming took off 2 bases at V and 11 bases at J, with 13 bases between the two ends. The DNA of the CDR3 is TGCGCCAGCAGCTTTGGCTCAATAGGATACACCTTC. Encoded protein: CASSFGSIGYTF.

This chain links TRBV27 with TRBJ1-2, with 9 bases lining up with TRBD1. Germline CDR1 and CDR2: MNHEY and SMNVEV (reference sequence). The CDR3 runs 15 residues. V lost 3 bases and J lost 4; bases outside the gene matches: 6. DNA of the CDR3: TGTGCCAGCAGTTTTACACAGGGGGCCCCCTATGGCTACACCTTC. Translating gives CASSFTQGAPYGYTF.

The chain employs TRBV7-9 and TRBJ2-1, with 10 bases aligning to TRBD2. The V gene end was trimmed by 8 bases and the J gene end by 5 bases; junction bases not matched to a gene: 12. The germline V gene has CDR1 SEHNR and CDR2 FQNEAQ (reference sequence). The CDR3 has 16 amino acids. The CDR3 DNA reads TGTGCCAGCGCGTATAAGAGCGGGAGGGGGAACAATGAGCAGTTCTTC. This translates into CASAYKSGRGNNEQFF.

The chain is built from TRBV18 and TRBJ1-6, with 7 bases identical to TRBD1. The length of the CDR3 is 17 residues. Germline CDR1 reads KGHSH; CDR2 reads LQKENI. Unmatched junction bases numbered 6, after V lost 2 bases and J lost 2 bases. The CDR3 DNA reads as TGTGCCAGCTCACCAACTGACAGGGACGCCTATAATTCACCCCTCCACTTT. Translated, it gives CASSPTDRDAYNSPLHF.

The table lists this clone with a count of one. The chain combines TRBV29-1 with TRBJ2-1; TRBD1 matches at 9 bases. Per the germline V gene, CDR1 is SQVTM and CDR2 is ANQGSEA. The junction had 3 bases not matched to a gene; V was cut back by 3 bases and J by 3 bases. The CDR3 is 14 residues long. CDR3 sequence reads: CSVEATGGYNEQFF. CDR3 sequence (DNA): TGCAGCGTTGAGGCGACAGGGGGCTACAATGAGCAGTTCTTC.

The gene calls are TRBV10-3 and TRBJ2-5; TRBD2 aligns across 7 bases. Germline CDR1 and CDR2: ENHRY and SYGVKD. This CDR3 spans 14 amino acids. J lost 1 base, V lost 7 bases, and 6 bases had no gene match. CDR3 loop: CAIMASGLQETQYF. The CDR3 nucleotides read TGTGCCATCATGGCTAGCGGACTCCAAGAGACCCAGTACTTC.

The V call is TRBV6-1, the J call TRBJ2-7; D not certain. V lost 7 bases and J lost 2, with 12 bases in between. This CDR3 has 13 residues. Germline assignment: CDR1 MNHNS and CDR2 SASEGT. The CDR3 DNA reads TGTGCCAGCACCTGGACGATAACCTACGAGCAGTACTTC. It translates to CASTWTITYEQYF.

V usage is TRBV13 and J usage is TRBJ2-7; TRBD2 agrees at 10 bases. This CDR3 region has 16 residues. V lost 0 bases and J lost 3; bases outside the gene matches: 5. Looked up from germline, CDR1 is PRHDT and CDR2 is FYEKMQ (reference sequence). The DNA for the CDR3 is TGTGCCAGCAGCTTAGGTGGGCTAGCGGGAGTCTACGAGCAGTACTTC. Amino acids: CASSLGGLAGVYEQYF.

This clone was seen only once. The V and J genes are TRBV11-2 and TRBJ2-1; D gene ambiguous. The V gene lost 2 bases and the J gene lost 10 bases, with 9 bases spanning the gap. This CDR3 region has 12 residues. Germline V gene lookup returns CDR1 SGHAT and CDR2 FQNNGV. CDR3 loop: CASSLRGYEQFF. CDR3 sequence (DNA): TGTGCCAGCAGCTTAAGAGGATACGAGCAGTTCTTC.

The V call is TRBV6-5, the J call TRBJ1-6, with no clear D. Germline-derived CDR1 and CDR2 are MNHEY and SVGAGI. V was cut by 8 bases and J by 11 bases, with 16 bases left in between. CDR3 length: 13 amino acids. The CDR3 is CASDPGLGAPLHF. In nucleotides, the CDR3 is TGTGCCAGCGACCCTGGCCTGGGAGCACCCCTCCACTTT.

The gene calls are TRBV10-2 and TRBJ2-7, with a weak D call TRBD2 (6 bases). Germline V lookup: CDR1 WSHSY, CDR2 SAAADI. The V end was cut by 3 bases, the J end by 5 bases, with 17 bases between. This CDR3 is 15 amino acids long. CDR3 sequence (DNA): TGCGCCAGCAGTGACCTGTGGGGGTCGGGGGACGAGCAGTACTTC. This encodes CASSDLWGSGDEQYF.

The J gene is TRBJ2-3, the V gene TRBV9, with TRBD2 matching 13 bases. The germline V gene encodes CDR1 SGDLS and CDR2 YYNGEE. The CDR3 runs to 20 residues. J lost 4 bases, V lost 4 bases, and 18 bases had no gene match. The CDR3 DNA reads TGTGCCAGCAGCTCGTGGACTAGCGGGAGAGGGGGCGAGGGTCCAGATACGCAGTATTTT. Residues: CASSSWTSGRGGEGPDTQYF.

With respect to this clone: Other DNA sequences from this sample encode an identical CDR3 as well. The chain is built from TRBV10-3 and TRBJ1-1; no firm D call. This CDR3 has 14 amino acids. V lost 0 bases and J 1 base, leaving 6 bases between the germline ends. The germline V gene has CDR1 ENHRY and CDR2 SYGVKD. The CDR3 sequence is CAISESGSNTEAFF. The DNA for the CDR3 is TGTGCCATCAGTGAGTCGGGGTCGAACACTGAAGCTTTCTTT.

To note about this clone: The sample carries other DNA sequences with the same CDR3. The chain's CDR3 is CASSLGPDYEQYF. The CDR3 region has the DNA TGTGCCAGCAGCTTGGGTCCCGACTACGAGCAGTACTTC. The V gene is TRBV5-4, the J gene TRBJ2-7; D ambiguous. The V and J ends lost 0 bases and 3 bases respectively, with 7 bases between them. Germline CDR1 SGHNT, CDR2 YYREEE (reference sequence). This CDR3 comprises 13 residues.

V usage is TRBV4-3 and J usage is TRBJ1-1; D remains ambiguous. The V gene lost 0 bases and the J gene lost 4 bases, with 9 bases spanning the gap. This CDR3 contains 14 residues. Germline CDR1 LGHNA, CDR2 YSLEER. CDR3 bases: TGCGCCAGCAGCCAAGACAACGCAGTCACTGAAGCTTTCTTT. This gives the protein CASSQDNAVTEAFF.

The gene calls are TRBV29-1 and TRBJ1-1; the D gene is possibly TRBD1 (5 bases). The CDR3 has 11 amino acids. Germline CDR1 SQVTM, CDR2 ANQGSEA. Trimming pared 6 bases from V and 7 bases from J, leaving 12 bases between. This CDR3 is CSVGGRVEAFF. CDR3 DNA sequence: TGCAGCGTGGGGGGAAGGGTTGAAGCTTTCTTT.

CDR3 loop: CASSQEGRTGADTQYF. Written as DNA, the CDR3 is TGCGCCAGCAGCCAAGAGGGCAGGACAGGGGCAGATACGCAGTATTTT. The chain has TRBV4-3 and TRBJ2-3; TRBD1 agrees at 9 bases. The V gene's germline CDR1 is LGHNA and CDR2 YSLEER. V lost 0 bases, J lost 4 bases, and 5 bases stayed unmatched. The CDR3 length is 16 residues.

Worth noting for this clone: Other DNA sequences in the sample encode the same CDR3. The chain has TRBV5-1 and TRBJ2-7; no reliable D call. This CDR3 is built from 14 residues. V was trimmed by 0 bases and J by 0 bases, leaving 7 bases between them. Per the germline V gene, CDR1 is SGHRS and CDR2 is YFSETQ. CDR3 in amino acids: CASSLGSGSYEQYF. As DNA, the CDR3 is TGCGCCAGCAGCTTGGGTTCAGGCTCCTACGAGCAGTACTTC.

V gene TRBV28 combines with J gene TRBJ1-2; D unclear. The CDR3 is 14 amino acids. V was shortened by 5 bases and J by 8 bases, with 18 bases between the two germline ends. Germline-derived CDR1 and CDR2 are MDHEN and SYDVKM. The CDR3 region is CASSPVFGKRGYTF. The CDR3 nucleotides read TGTGCCAGCAGTCCCGTGTTTGGGAAGAGGGGCTACACCTTC.

V gene TRBV11-2 combines with J gene TRBJ2-1, with a tentative D call TRBD2 (6 bases). The CDR3 loop spans 15 amino acids. From germline, CDR1 is SGHAT and CDR2 FQNNGV. V lost 5 bases to trimming and J lost 9 bases, with 20 bases between them. The CDR3: CASSLSGGLFIEQFF. The DNA for the CDR3 is TGTGCCAGCAGCCTTAGCGGAGGGCTTTTTATTGAGCAGTTCTTC.

The chain couples TRBV7-6 to TRBJ2-3, with D possibly being TRBD1 (5 bases). The germline V and J ends were trimmed by 0 bases and 5 bases, with 12 bases remaining between them. This CDR3 has 15 residues. CDR1 is SGHVS, CDR2 FNYEAQ, per germline. The CDR3, as DNA: TGTGCCAGCAGCTTAGCGGGTGGGGCTGTAGATACGCAGTATTTT. This encodes CASSLAGGAVDTQYF.

The rearrangement joins TRBV7-9 to TRBJ1-2; D may be TRBD1 (5 bases). CDR1 and CDR2 from the germline V gene are SEHNR and FQNEAQ (reference sequence). The germline V and J ends were trimmed by 3 bases and 6 bases, with 11 bases remaining between them. The CDR3 is 13 amino acids. CDR3 nucleotides: TGTGCCAGCAGCTTCTTGGAGGGGCATGGCTACACCTTC. Translating it yields CASSFLEGHGYTF.

For this clone: Other DNA sequences in the same sample also yield this CDR3. J is TRBJ2-1 and V is TRBV10-3, with D unresolved. Germline assignment: CDR1 ENHRY and CDR2 SYGVKD. CDR3 length: 14 residues. Trimming pared 3 bases from V and 0 bases from J, leaving 6 bases between. CDR3 coding DNA: TGTGCCATCAGTGATGTTAGCTCCTACAATGAGCAGTTCTTC. It yields the protein CAISDVSSYNEQFF.

J is TRBJ2-5 and V is TRBV10-3; a possible D gene is TRBD2 (6 bases). The CDR3 spans 15 residues. Germline V gene data show CDR1 as ENHRY and CDR2 as SYGVKD. The V and J ends lost 8 bases and 5 bases respectively, with 21 bases between them. CDR3 region: CAIGAGDSLEETQYF. In nucleotides, the CDR3 is TGTGCCATCGGCGCTGGGGACTCTCTCGAGGAGACCCAGTACTTC.

The V call is TRBV5-6, the J call TRBJ1-2; D not certain. V was clipped by 1 base and J by 5 bases, with 12 bases between them. CDR3 size: 14 residues. Germline CDR1 reads SGHDT; CDR2 reads YYEEEE. The CDR3 nucleotides read TGTGCCAGCAGCTTGAAGGGAGTGGTTTATGGCTACACCTTC. Translating it yields CASSLKGVVYGYTF. The entire variable domain, with the rest obtained from reference TRBV5-6 and TRBJ1-2, is as follows: DAGVTQSPTHLIKTRGQQVTLRCSPKSGHDTVSWYQQALGQGPQFIFQYYEEEERQRGNFPDRFSGHQFPNYSSELNVNALLLGDSALYLCASSLKGVVYGYTFGSGTRLTVV.

This rearrangement joins TRBV4-1 to TRBJ2-2; D not resolved. The CDR3 is made up of 13 amino acids. Deletions cut 4 bases from V and 6 bases from J, with 9 bases between. Germline CDR1 and CDR2: MGHRA and YSYEKL. The CDR3 DNA reads as TGCGCCAGCAGCCTGGAAGGTCCCGGGGAGCTGTTTTTT. It yields the protein CASSLEGPGELFF.

Comment on this clone: The same CDR3 arises from other DNA sequences in this sample as well. The V gene is TRBV28, the J gene TRBJ2-2; TRBD1 or TRBD2 may be the D gene (5 bases each). The germline gives CDR1 MDHEN, CDR2 SYDVKM. V lost 6 bases, J lost 0 bases, and 11 bases lay in between. The CDR3 runs 15 residues. The CDR3 spells CASSPGTTNTGELFF. CDR3 in DNA: TGTGCCAGCAGCCCCGGGACCACGAACACCGGGGAGCTGTTTTTT.